This record concerns one T cell receptor (beta chain) sequence. Its target is unknown. The primer mix had 60 V beta and 13 J beta primers. The repertoire was sequenced with immunoSEQ multiplex PCR; TCRdb's copy has only in-frame clones and lacks some. The sample holds around 100,000 clones, over 80% seen once. Time point given: after dendritic cell vaccination, including at tumor progression/relapse. Fresh-frozen tumor tissue and more than two years of survival data were available for all. The data were obtained in a study of glioma-infiltrating T cells after dendritic cell vaccination. Broader study findings: Only a small number of patients had complete blood and tumor samples.

This CDR3 is 12 amino acids long. Per germline, CDR1 GTSNPN and CDR2 SVGIG (reference sequence). The junction had 0 bases not matched to a gene; V was cut back by 5 bases and J by 7 bases. The input for sequencing was blood, taken after dendritic cell vaccination. The TCR was taken from a human donor with glioblastoma. The chain combines TRBV30 with TRBJ1-6, with 9 bases aligning to TRBD1. The CDR3 here is CAWGQGNSPLHF. The CDR3 coding sequence is TGTGCCTGGGGACAGGGGAATTCACCCCTCCACTTT.